Below are 28 T cell receptor beta chains sequenced from a single sample in a study of cytomegalovirus exposure and HLA in healthy donors. PCR employed 60 Vbeta and 13 Jbeta primers. Method: immunoSEQ multiplex PCR; TCRdb's copy keeps in-frame clones and lacks some. The data contain roughly 170,000 clones, 80% to 85% of them seen just once; the ten biggest clones take up about 1%. The sample comprised PBMCs. The receptors derive from a young man in good health and CMV-seronegative.

As concerns this clone: At one of its ends the junction is not consistent with the germline gene, which may arise from a read error. The V gene is TRBV7-9, the J gene TRBJ2-7; 11 bases map to TRBD1. This CDR3 has 15 amino acids. Germline V gene lookup returns CDR1 SEHNR and CDR2 FQNEAQ (reference sequence). This chain's CDR3 is CSSSHLGQGDHEQYF. The CDR3 DNA follows: TGTTCCAGCAGCCATCTGGGACAGGGGGACCACGAGCAGTACTTC.

DNA for the CDR3: TGTGCCAGCAGCTGGACAGAATCTTACAATGAGCAGTTCTTC. Protein product: CASSWTESYNEQFF. V is TRBV6-4 and J is TRBJ2-1; maybe TRBD1 (6 bases). Between the trimmed V and J ends, which lost 6 bases and 4 bases, there was a span of 13 bases. The germline gives CDR1 MRHNA, CDR2 SNTAGT. The CDR3 is 14 amino acids.

This clone came up a few times. V is TRBV5-6 and J is TRBJ2-6, with 7 bases matching TRBD2. The CDR3 runs to 16 residues. The ends lost 0 bases at V and 0 bases at J; junction bases unmatched: 0. Germline V gives CDR1 SGHDT, CDR2 YYEEEE. In DNA form, the CDR3 reads TGTGCCAGCAGCTTGGCGGGGGGCTCTGGGGCCAACGTCCTGACTTTC. Encoded protein: CASSLAGGSGANVLTF.

The V call is TRBV18, the J call TRBJ2-2, with no clear D. Between the trimmed V and J ends, which lost 3 bases and 4 bases, there was a span of 6 bases. The CDR3 spans 13 residues. Germline CDR1 and CDR2: KGHSH and LQKENI. CDR3 sequence reads: CASSPALTGELFF. The CDR3 DNA reads TGTGCCAGCTCACCCGCACTCACCGGGGAGCTGTTTTTT.

V and J are TRBV5-1 and TRBJ2-5; tentative D call: TRBD2 (6 bases). V was trimmed by 1 base and J by 5 bases, leaving 9 bases between them. Per germline, CDR1 SGHRS and CDR2 YFSETQ. CDR3 size: 13 residues. CDR3 region: CASSLTGDETQYF. The CDR3 bases are TGCGCCAGCAGCTTGACGGGGGACGAGACCCAGTACTTC.

This clone is a singleton in its sample. The chain joins TRBV6-5 to TRBJ1-2; D unresolved. V was clipped by 6 bases and J by 2 bases, with 10 bases between them. Per the germline V gene, CDR1 is MNHEY and CDR2 is SVGAGI. The CDR3 is 13 residues long. CDR3 nucleotide sequence: TGTGCCAGCAGATCGCAAGAGAACTATGGCTACACCTTC. This encodes CASRSQENYGYTF.

This rearrangement joins TRBV5-1 to TRBJ2-6, with 11 bases matching TRBD1. The CDR3 sequence is 20 residues long. V lost 3 bases and J lost 1; bases outside the gene matches: 12. Germline lookup yields CDR1 SGHRS and CDR2 YFSETQ. CDR3: CASSSPKPGTGGSGANVLTF. Here the CDR3 DNA reads TGCGCCAGCAGCTCCCCGAAGCCCGGGACAGGGGGTTCTGGGGCCAACGTCCTGACTTTC.

This sequence joins TRBV11-2 and TRBJ2-5; 10 bases match TRBD2. The germline V gene has CDR1 SGHAT and CDR2 FQNNGV. The J segment lost 2 bases and the V segment lost 5 bases, leaving 5 bases of the junction unmatched. The CDR3 is 15 amino acids. CDR3 region: CASSRAGGTQETQYF. The DNA for the CDR3 is TGTGCCAGCAGCCGAGCGGGGGGGACTCAAGAGACCCAGTACTTC. Full variable domain (rest looked up from reference TRBV11-2 and TRBJ2-5): EAGVAQSPRYKIIEKRQSVAFWCNPISGHATLYWYQQILGQGPKLLIQFQNNGVVDDSQLPKDRFSAERLKGVDSTLKIQPAKLEDSAVYLCASSRAGGTQETQYFGPGTRLLVL.

The V call is TRBV6-5, the J call TRBJ2-7; 7 bases line up with TRBD1. CDR3 length: 14 amino acids. Trimming removed 2 bases from V and 0 bases from J; junction bases left unmatched: 1. From germline, CDR1 is MNHEY and CDR2 SVGAGI. The CDR3 coding sequence is TGTGCCAGCAGTTACGGGGACAGCTCCTACGAGCAGTACTTC. The encoded protein is CASSYGDSSYEQYF.

This clone was counted a few times. The chain uses TRBV11-3 and TRBJ2-5, with a tentative D call TRBD1 (6 bases). Germline assignment: CDR1 SGHNT and CDR2 YENEEA. The CDR3 totals 15 residues. The V gene lost 0 bases and the J gene lost 5 bases, with 13 bases spanning the gap. For the CDR3, the DNA is TGTGCCAGCAGCTTAGATGGAACAGGGTATGAGACCCAGTACTTC. Translation: CASSLDGTGYETQYF.

Only one count was recorded for this clone. The chain is built from TRBV4-1 and TRBJ2-1, with 9 bases fitting TRBD1. Unmatched junction bases numbered 9, after V lost 0 bases and J lost 6 bases. The CDR3 is 17 residues long. Germline-derived CDR1 and CDR2 are MGHRA and YSYEKL. This CDR3 reads CASSQEGQGSLLNEQFF. CDR3 nucleotides: TGCGCCAGCAGCCAAGAGGGACAGGGCAGCCTCCTCAATGAGCAGTTCTTC.

This clone was counted once. The J gene is TRBJ1-2, the V gene TRBV9; weak D call: TRBD1 (5 bases). CDR3 length equals 13 residues. Germline lookup yields CDR1 SGDLS and CDR2 YYNGEE. V was shortened by 3 bases and J by 4 bases, with 10 bases between the two germline ends. DNA for the CDR3: TGTGCCAGCAGCGAAGGCGACAGCTATGGCTACACCTTC. Translated, it gives CASSEGDSYGYTF.

This chain joins TRBV7-2 and TRBJ2-1, with 8 bases lining up with TRBD2. This CDR3 is 14 amino acids long. J gave up 10 bases and V 4 bases, and 9 bases lay outside the gene matches. Germline values: CDR1 SGHTA, CDR2 FQGNSA. CDR3 DNA: TGTGCCAGCAGCTATAGCGGGACTTCACGGGAGCAGTTCTTC. Translation gives CASSYSGTSREQFF. The full variable domain, its missing parts supplied by reference TRBV7-2 and TRBJ2-1, is GAGVSQSPSNKVTEKGKDVELRCDPISGHTALYWYRQSLGQGLEFLIYFQGNSAPDKSGLPSDRFSAERTGGSVSTLTIQRTQQEDSAVYLCASSYSGTSREQFFGPGTRLTVL.

The V call is TRBV19, the J call TRBJ2-6; the D gene is possibly TRBD1 (6 bases). V was pared by 3 bases and J by 1 base, with 22 bases between. This CDR3 has 20 residues. Germline values: CDR1 LNHDA, CDR2 SQIVND (reference sequence). The CDR3 sequence is CASSIRQGMGFLSGANVLTF. For the CDR3, the DNA is TGTGCCAGTAGTATCCGGCAGGGGATGGGTTTCCTATCTGGGGCCAACGTCCTGACTTTC.

As to this clone: One end of the junction does not line up with germline, which may come from a read error. The chain uses TRBV7-9 and TRBJ2-3, with D maybe TRBD2 (6 bases). This CDR3 region has 15 residues. Per the germline V gene, CDR1 is SEHNR and CDR2 is FQNEAQ (reference sequence). As DNA, the CDR3 is TGTTCCAGCAGCGCGAGCGGGTCTAGCACAGATACGCAGTATTTT. Translating gives CSSSASGSSTDTQYF.

The chain combines TRBV5-1 with TRBJ2-7, with D hard to call. CDR3 length: 13 amino acids. From germline, CDR1 is SGHRS and CDR2 YFSETQ. The V gene lost 4 bases and the J gene lost 1 base, with 9 bases spanning the gap. In DNA form, the CDR3 reads TGCGCCAGCAGCCCCGACGGGTCCTACGAGCAGTACTTC. It is translated as CASSPDGSYEQYF.

The chain recombines TRBV30 with TRBJ2-2; no firm D call. V dropped 4 bases and J dropped 0 bases, with 18 bases sitting between them. The CDR3 contains 17 residues. The germline V gene encodes CDR1 GTSNPN and CDR2 SVGIG (reference sequence). CDR3 DNA sequence: TGTGCCTGGAATCCGACTGGTTGGGTCGCGAACACCGGGGAGCTGTTTTTT. Protein: CAWNPTGWVANTGELFF.

The chain uses TRBV5-1 and TRBJ2-5; TRBD2 is a possible D gene (7 bases). The J call may be mistaken, given a closer DNA end match to TRBJ2-7. CDR1 and CDR2 (germline): SGHRS, YFSETQ. The CDR3 runs 14 residues. The CDR3 region is CASSPGGTHYEQYF. CDR3 DNA sequence: TGCGCCAGCAGCCCCGGGGGGACACATTACGAGCAGTACTTC.

CDR3: CASSRTGTTYEQYF. CDR3 in DNA: TGTGCCAGCAGCCGGACAGGGACCACCTACGAGCAGTACTTC. The rearrangement joins TRBV5-8 to TRBJ2-7; TRBD1 agrees at 8 bases. This CDR3 comprises 14 residues. Per the germline V gene, CDR1 is SGHTS and CDR2 is YDEGEE. V shed 4 bases, J shed 2 bases, and the junction held 5 bases outside the gene matches.

V usage is TRBV28 and J usage is TRBJ1-6, with TRBD1 as a possible D gene (5 bases). The germline V and J ends were trimmed by 3 bases and 8 bases, with 8 bases remaining between them. The germline V gene encodes CDR1 MDHEN and CDR2 SYDVKM. CDR3 length equals 13 residues. DNA for the CDR3: TGTGCCAGCAGTTTTACCAGGGATTCACCCCTCCACTTT. It translates to CASSFTRDSPLHF.

The CDR3 DNA follows: TGTGCCAGCTCACTCCCGGGACAGATGAACACTGAAGCTTTCTTT. Translating gives CASSLPGQMNTEAFF. The chain has TRBV18 and TRBJ1-1, with 7 bases lining up with TRBD1. J lost 0 bases, V lost 4 bases, and 5 bases had no gene match. Germline CDR1 KGHSH, CDR2 LQKENI. CDR3 length: 15 residues. Looking up the rest from reference TRBV18 and TRBJ1-1 gives the full variable domain: NAGVMQNPRHLVRRRGQEARLRCSPMKGHSHVYWYRQLPEEGLKFMVYLQKENIIDESGMPKERFSAEFPKEGPSILRIQQVVRGDSAAYFCASSLPGQMNTEAFFGQGTRLTVV.

The rearrangement links TRBV2 to TRBJ1-4; D not certain. With 8 bases removed from V and 1 base from J, the gap between germline ends came to 5 bases. The CDR3 is made up of 12 amino acids. Germline values: CDR1 SNHLY, CDR2 FYNNEI. The chain's CDR3 is CASRGTNEKLFF. CDR3 sequence (DNA): TGTGCCAGCCGGGGAACTAATGAAAAACTGTTTTTT.

This chain connects TRBV18 to TRBJ2-5; 7 positions agree with TRBD1. The V gene end was trimmed by 2 bases and the J gene end by 4 bases; junction bases not matched to a gene: 4. The CDR3 has 14 amino acids. CDR1 is KGHSH, CDR2 LQKENI, per germline. The CDR3 nucleotides read TGTGCCAGCTCACCATGGGCAGGGGGAGAGACCCAGTACTTC. As protein: CASSPWAGGETQYF.

The chain couples TRBV9 to TRBJ2-5; no reliable D call. This CDR3 is 13 amino acids long. Per the germline V gene, CDR1 is SGDLS and CDR2 is YYNGEE. Trimming shortened V by 0 bases and J by 3 bases, and 6 bases separated the two germline ends. The CDR3 sequence is CASSVGQKETQYF. The CDR3 nucleotides are TGTGCCAGCAGCGTAGGGCAGAAAGAGACCCAGTACTTC. Looking up the rest from reference TRBV9 and TRBJ2-5 gives the full variable domain: DSGVTQTPKHLITATGQRVTLRCSPRSGDLSVYWYQQSLDQGLQFLIQYYNGEERAKGNILERFSAQQFPDLHSELNLSSLELGDSALYFCASSVGQKETQYFGPGTRLLVL.

The chain uses TRBV2 and TRBJ1-5; no clear D. Germline CDR1 reads SNHLY; CDR2 reads FYNNEI. V was pared by 8 bases and J by 6 bases, with 20 bases between. This CDR3 comprises 15 residues. This CDR3 reads CASAVNTLGLQPQHF. CDR3 in DNA: TGTGCCAGCGCGGTGAACACCCTCGGACTTCAGCCCCAGCATTTT.

CDR3 sequence reads: CASSKTGGGSIQYF. CDR3 in DNA: TGTGCCAGTAGTAAGACAGGGGGTGGAAGCATTCAGTACTTC. The V gene is TRBV19, the J gene TRBJ2-4, with 9 bases lining up with TRBD1. Germline V gene data show CDR1 as LNHDA and CDR2 as SQIVND (reference sequence). Trimming at V came to 4 bases and at J to 9 bases, leaving 7 bases not matched to a gene. The CDR3 length is 14 residues.

The rearrangement links TRBV10-3 to TRBJ1-1; maybe TRBD1 (5 bases). Trimming cost V 4 bases and J 2 bases, with 8 bases left between them. This CDR3 contains 13 residues. Germline CDR1 is ENHRY and CDR2 is SYGVKD. This chain's CDR3 is CAISGQSNTEAFF. The CDR3 DNA is TGTGCCATCAGTGGACAGTCAAACACTGAAGCTTTCTTT.

As for this clone: The junction departs from the called germline gene at one end, perhaps through a read error. This sequence joins TRBV25-1 and TRBJ1-1; a possible D gene is TRBD1 (5 bases). The CDR3 totals 14 residues. Germline V gene lookup returns CDR1 MGHDK and CDR2 SYGVNS. The CDR3 region is CASSDPQGWGEASF. CDR3 in DNA: TGTGCCAGCAGTGATCCTCAGGGATGGGGTGAAGCTTCCTTT.